The 13 T cell receptor beta chains presented below share a single source sample, sequenced in a study of T cells in Graves' hyperthyroidism and ophthalmopathy (dated by TCRdb to between 2017 and 2020). Library method: multiplex PCR. This sample was sequenced with an Illumina HiSeq 2000. Amplification of TCR beta CDR3 regions was carried out from RNA transcripts. A first-round RT-PCR of the TCR CDR3 used the HTBI primer set with the Qiagen OneStep RT-PCR kit. TCRdb applied fastp at Q25 and MiXCR to the public reads, then kept only in-frame beta chains. Rows matching on CDR3 protein sequence are summarized as one entry with the most common DNA and genes. The table for this sample lists some 500,000 distinct CDR3 sequences; about 16% of them were counted only once. In total, the top ten clones hold 25% to 35% of the sample. The sample comprised blood. Source of these receptors: a young woman with Graves' ophthalmopathy.

This clonotype was counted many times. The chain recombines TRBV20-1 with TRBJ1-2; TRBD1 matches 9 bases. The V and J ends lost 5 bases and 4 bases, in that order; junction bases with no gene match: 5. This CDR3 has 13 amino acids. Per germline, CDR1 DFQATT and CDR2 SNEGSKA (reference sequence). CDR3 sequence (DNA): TGCAGTGCTGCGGACAGGGGAGGCTATGGCTACACCTTC. This encodes CSAADRGGYGYTF.

This clonotype was found a few times. The V call is TRBV15, the J call TRBJ2-7; no definite D call. There are 17 residues in the CDR3. V lost 0 bases to trimming and J lost 2 bases, with 17 bases between them. In germline, CDR1 is LNHNV, CDR2 YYDKDF (reference sequence). The CDR3 coding sequence is TGTGCCACCAGCAGAGATCAACGAGCGAACCTACCCTACGAGCAGTACTTC. It is translated as CATSRDQRANLPYEQYF.

This clonotype was seen more than once but under ten times. This chain's CDR3 is CAGKGGTLQGTGTEAFF. The CDR3 nucleotides read TGTGCCGGCAAAGGTGGTACCCTACAGGGTACGGGGACTGAAGCTTTCTTT. J is TRBJ1-1 and V is TRBV6-1, with a weak D call TRBD1 (6 bases). V was trimmed by 11 bases and J by 5 bases, leaving 30 bases between them. This CDR3 has 17 residues. Per the germline V gene, CDR1 is MNHNS and CDR2 is SASEGT.

In its sample, this clonotype was seen many times. The V gene is TRBV12-3 or TRBV12-4, the J gene TRBJ1-3, with a possible D match to TRBD1 (6 bases). Between the trimmed V and J ends, which lost 3 bases and 8 bases, there was a span of 23 bases. The CDR3 has 17 amino acids. This CDR3 reads CASSLALGQFLSDTIYF. CDR3 DNA sequence: TGTGCCAGCAGTTTGGCTCTCGGACAGTTCTTATCGGACACCATATATTTT.

This clonotype was counted many times. CDR3 sequence reads: CASSQREIQYF. The CDR3 bases are TGTGCCAGCAGCCAGAGGGAGATTCAGTACTTC. The chain employs TRBV3-1 and TRBJ2-4, with D maybe TRBD2 (5 bases). CDR1 is LGHDT, CDR2 YNNKEL, per germline (reference sequence). The CDR3 runs to 11 residues. Trimming took off 3 bases at V and 10 bases at J, with 7 bases between the two ends.

This clonotype was seen a handful of times. The chain joins TRBV29-1 to TRBJ2-1, with D tentatively TRBD2 (6 bases). Germline loops: CDR1 SQVTM, CDR2 ANQGSEA. V shed 6 bases and J shed 0 bases, with 15 bases lying between them. The CDR3 consists of 15 residues. CDR3 DNA: TGCAGCGTCAGAACCGGGACTTACTCCTACAATGAGCAGTTCTTC. It codes for CSVRTGTYSYNEQFF.

This clonotype appeared many times. The chain uses TRBV29-1 and TRBJ2-1, with D possibly being TRBD2 (6 bases). The CDR3 length is 15 residues. CDR1 and CDR2 (germline): SQVTM, ANQGSEA. Trimming shortened V by 4 bases and J by 0 bases, and 13 bases separated the two germline ends. The CDR3 DNA is TGCAGCGTTGTAAGCGGGTATAACTCCTACAATGAGCAGTTCTTC. Protein sequence: CSVVSGYNSYNEQFF.

This clonotype was detected many times. The chain recombines TRBV3-1 with TRBJ2-7; TRBD1 agrees at 7 bases. The J segment lost 3 bases and the V segment lost 3 bases, leaving 5 bases of the junction unmatched. The germline V gene encodes CDR1 LGHDT and CDR2 YNNKEL (reference sequence). The CDR3 spans 14 residues. As DNA, the CDR3 is TGTGCCAGCAGCCAGGGGACAGTTAACTACGAGCAGTACTTC. This codes for CASSQGTVNYEQYF.

As for this clonotype: Relative to the germline gene, one junction end is altered; a read error may explain this. The J gene is TRBJ2-2, the V gene TRBV28; 8 bases map to TRBD2. The CDR3 length is 15 residues. Germline-derived CDR1 and CDR2 are MDHEN and SYDVKM. The CDR3 DNA sequence: TGTGCCGGCAGTTTAACGTCCGGGGGGGGCGGGGAGCTGTTTTTT. This translates into CAGSLTSGGGGELFF.

This clonotype was picked up a small number of times. V usage is TRBV12-3 or TRBV12-4 and J usage is TRBJ2-3, with 11 nucleotides matching TRBD2. The J segment lost 0 bases and the V segment lost 2 bases, leaving 7 bases of the junction unmatched. This CDR3 has 18 amino acids. The DNA of the CDR3 is TGTGCCAGCAGTTTATGGGCTAGCGGGAGGTCGAGCACAGATACGCAGTATTTT. Its protein is CASSLWASGRSSTDTQYF.

The J gene is TRBJ2-1, the V gene TRBV6-6; a weak D match, TRBD2 (5 bases). CDR3 size: 13 residues. Germline CDR1 reads MNHNY; CDR2 reads SVGAGI (reference sequence). The V gene lost 0 bases and the J gene lost 10 bases, with 10 bases spanning the gap. CDR3 bases: TGTGCCAGCAGTTACTCCAGCGGCGGAGAGCAGTTCTTC. It yields the protein CASSYSSGGEQFF.

This clonotype was seen repeatedly, ten times or more. CDR3 protein: CASSLAGHLQSTDTQYF. CDR3 in DNA: TGCGCCAGCAGCCTAGCGGGGCACCTACAAAGCACAGATACGCAGTATTTT. The chain is built from TRBV4-1 and TRBJ2-3; 8 positions match TRBD2. There are 17 residues in the CDR3. V lost 4 bases, J lost 0 bases, and 9 bases stayed unmatched. CDR1 is MGHRA, CDR2 YSYEKL, per germline.

This clonotype was recorded at least ten times. The chain couples TRBV2 to TRBJ1-2; the D gene is possibly TRBD1 (5 bases). Germline CDR1 reads SNHLY; CDR2 reads FYNNEI. The CDR3 covers 12 residues. Trimming removed 4 bases at V and 5 bases at J, with 8 bases between. This CDR3 reads CASSGSGYGYTF. The CDR3 DNA is TGTGCCAGCAGTGGGTCAGGGTATGGCTACACCTTC.